These 14 T cell receptor beta chains originate from one sample sequenced in a study of technical replicates of blood from a few donors. Only in-frame clones appear in the TCRdb table, and some are missing; sequencing was by immunoSEQ multiplex PCR. The sample consists of 85,000 to 90,000 clones, roughly 90% of them appearing once. Source material: T cells isolated from PBMCs. The receptors stem from a human donor in good health.

The V call is TRBV28, the J call TRBJ2-7; the match to TRBD2 covers 11 bases. J lost 1 base, V lost 5 bases, and 1 base had no gene match. The CDR3 extends over 14 amino acids. Looked up from germline, CDR1 is MDHEN and CDR2 is SYDVKM. CDR3 sequence reads: CASSLAGGSYEQYF. The CDR3 nucleotides read TGTGCCAGCAGTCTAGCGGGAGGATCCTACGAGCAGTACTTC.

The chain is built from TRBV4-1 and TRBJ1-4; D is undetermined. This CDR3 has 13 residues. Germline V gene sequence: CDR1 MGHRA, CDR2 YSYEKL. The ends were cut back, 1 base at V and 5 bases at J, with 5 bases in the middle. The CDR3 loop reads CASSQGGNEKLFF. CDR3 nucleotides: TGCGCCAGCAGCCAAGGAGGGAATGAAAAACTGTTTTTT.

Here the CDR3 reads CASSQTGTPNTEAFF. The CDR3 nucleotides are TGTGCCAGCAGCCAAACCGGGACACCTAACACTGAAGCTTTCTTT. The J gene is TRBJ1-1, the V gene TRBV27; tentative D call: TRBD1 (6 bases). The V and J ends lost 6 bases and 2 bases respectively, with 16 bases between them. The CDR3 is 15 amino acids. CDR1 is MNHEY, CDR2 SMNVEV, per germline (reference sequence).

This chain connects TRBV28 to TRBJ2-5, with 9 bases fitting TRBD2. The germline gives CDR1 MDHEN, CDR2 SYDVKM. This CDR3 spans 14 amino acids. J was trimmed by 4 bases and V by 6 bases; bases with no gene match: 6. CDR3 DNA sequence: TGTGCCAGCAGCCGACTAGCGGCCGTAGAGACCCAGTACTTC. This codes for CASSRLAAVETQYF.

This sequence joins TRBV5-1 and TRBJ2-2; 9 nucleotides align to TRBD2. After removal of 3 bases from V and 4 bases from J, the junction contained 7 bases not matched to a gene. Germline V gene data show CDR1 as SGHRS and CDR2 as YFSETQ. The CDR3 is 16 amino acids. The CDR3, as DNA: TGCGCCAGCAGCTCCGTAGCGGGAGTCGGCACCGGGGAGCTGTTTTTT. This sequence encodes CASSSVAGVGTGELFF.

The chain recombines TRBV7-2 with TRBJ2-3; TRBD2 matches 13 bases. The CDR3 covers 19 residues. Looked up from germline, CDR1 is SGHTA and CDR2 is FQGNSA. With V trimmed by 1 base and J by 0 bases, 7 bases remained unmatched. The CDR3 loop reads CASSLVPGLAGESTDTQYF. CDR3 nucleotides: TGTGCCAGCAGCTTAGTTCCCGGACTAGCGGGGGAGAGCACAGATACGCAGTATTTT.

This chain joins TRBV7-3 and TRBJ2-2, with 8 bases aligning to TRBD2. CDR1 and CDR2 from the germline V gene are SGHTA and FQGTGA. V gave up 3 bases and J gave up 4 bases; unmatched junction bases: 4. The CDR3 has 15 residues. CDR3 nucleotides: TGTGCCAGCAGCTTTCGGGGGGGCGTCACCGGGGAGCTGTTTTTT. Its protein is CASSFRGGVTGELFF.

The genes are TRBV7-6 and TRBJ2-7, with no clear D. The germline gives CDR1 SGHVS, CDR2 FNYEAQ. The CDR3 runs 13 residues. V was trimmed by 5 bases and J by 5 bases, leaving 13 bases between them. As DNA, the CDR3 is TGTGCCAGCAGCCGCCTCAGTAACCACGAGCAGTACTTC. Its translation is CASSRLSNHEQYF.

V is TRBV14 and J is TRBJ1-2, with TRBD1 identical over 8 bases. The V gene end was trimmed by 6 bases and the J gene end by 4 bases; junction bases not matched to a gene: 7. The CDR3 contains 14 residues. Germline values: CDR1 SGHDN, CDR2 FVKESK. Here the CDR3 DNA reads TGTGCCAGCAGTTACACGACAGGGGCCTATGGCTACACCTTC. Its translation is CASSYTTGAYGYTF.

This chain links TRBV19 with TRBJ1-1, with 9 bases lining up with TRBD1. The CDR3 is 11 amino acids. The J segment lost 11 bases and the V segment lost 8 bases, leaving 6 bases of the junction unmatched. Germline assignment: CDR1 LNHDA and CDR2 SQIVND (reference sequence). CDR3 region: CASGDRVVAFF. The CDR3 DNA sequence: TGTGCCAGTGGGGACAGGGTCGTGGCTTTCTTT.

The chain recombines TRBV5-1 with TRBJ2-2; TRBD2 aligns across 13 bases. Germline assignment: CDR1 SGHRS and CDR2 YFSETQ. V was pared by 7 bases and J by 6 bases, with 9 bases of the junction left unmatched. This CDR3 region has 16 residues. The CDR3 coding sequence is TGCGCCAGCCGATCACCGGGACTAGCGGGACCCGGGGAGCTGTTTTTT. Translated, it gives CASRSPGLAGPGELFF.

In this sample, this clone turned up once. The rearrangement links TRBV4-1 to TRBJ1-2; D call uncertain. CDR1 is MGHRA and CDR2 is YSYEKL in the germline V gene. V was pared by 5 bases and J by 11 bases, with 15 bases between. The CDR3 has 12 residues. The CDR3 DNA reads as TGCGCCAGCAGCTTCCTTGCGGAACAATACACCTTC. Translated: CASSFLAEQYTF.

The chain combines TRBV6-4 with TRBJ1-2; 10 nucleotides align to TRBD1. CDR1 MRHNA and CDR2 SNTAGT come from the germline V gene. The CDR3 has 17 residues. V shed 6 bases and J 4 bases; nucleotides not matched to a gene: 14. This CDR3 is CASRARQGATPSYGYTF. CDR3 in DNA: TGTGCCAGCAGGGCCAGACAGGGGGCGACCCCGTCCTATGGCTACACCTTC.

CDR3 sequence reads: CASSPGVFNQPQHF. The CDR3 nucleotides are TGTGCCAGCAGCCCAGGGGTTTTCAATCAGCCCCAGCATTTT. This chain links TRBV11-2 with TRBJ1-5; possible D gene TRBD1, 6 bases. Trimming shortened V by 5 bases and J by 3 bases, and 11 bases separated the two germline ends. From germline, CDR1 is SGHAT and CDR2 FQNNGV. The CDR3 has 14 residues.